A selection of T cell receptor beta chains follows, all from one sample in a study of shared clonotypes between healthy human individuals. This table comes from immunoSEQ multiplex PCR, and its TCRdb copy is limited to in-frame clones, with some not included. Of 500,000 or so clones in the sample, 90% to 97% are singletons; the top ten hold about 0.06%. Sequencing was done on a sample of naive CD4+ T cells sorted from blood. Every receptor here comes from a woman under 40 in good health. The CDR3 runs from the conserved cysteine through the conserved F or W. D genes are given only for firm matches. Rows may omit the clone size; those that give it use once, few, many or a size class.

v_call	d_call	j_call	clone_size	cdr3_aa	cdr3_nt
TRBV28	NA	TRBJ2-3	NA	CASRTGSSTDTQYF	TGTGCCAGCCGGACCGGGAGCAGCACAGATACGCAGTATTTT
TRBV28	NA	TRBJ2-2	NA	CASSGGRWAAGELFF	TGTGCCAGCAGTGGCGGCAGGTGGGCCGCCGGGGAGCTGTTTTTT
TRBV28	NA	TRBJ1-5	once	CASSLSRRGQPQHF	TGTGCCAGCAGTTTAAGCAGGAGGGGTCAGCCCCAGCATTTT
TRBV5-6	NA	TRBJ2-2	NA	CASERPSGELFF	TGTGCCAGCGAACGGCCCTCCGGGGAGCTGTTTTTT
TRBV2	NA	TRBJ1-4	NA	CASTGLTATNEKLFF	TGTGCCAGCACGGGCCTAACGGCAACTAATGAAAAACTGTTTTTT
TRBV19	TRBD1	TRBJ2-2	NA	CASTSGQGTGELFF	TGTGCCAGTACCTCGGGACAGGGCACCGGGGAGCTGTTTTTT
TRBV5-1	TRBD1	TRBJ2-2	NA	CASSEGQMNTGELFF	TGCGCCAGCAGCGAGGGACAGATGAACACCGGGGAGCTGTTTTTT
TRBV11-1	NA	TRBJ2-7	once	CASSFELRAYEQYF	TGTGCCAGCAGCTTCGAACTGAGAGCCTACGAGCAGTACTTC
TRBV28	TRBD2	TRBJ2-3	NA	CASSSGRLAGVSDTQYF	TGTGCCAGCAGTTCCGGACGGCTAGCGGGAGTCTCAGATACGCAGTATTTT
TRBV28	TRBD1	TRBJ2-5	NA	CASSSPDRVQETQYF	TGTGCCAGCAGTTCTCCAGACAGGGTACAAGAGACCCAGTACTTC
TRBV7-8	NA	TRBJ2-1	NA	CASSNYDREGGFGQFF	TGTGCCAGCAGCAATTACGACCGAGAAGGGGGATTTGGGCAGTTCTTC
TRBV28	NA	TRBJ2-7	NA	CASSSTTVPYEQYF	TGTGCCAGCAGCTCGACGACAGTCCCCTACGAGCAGTACTTC
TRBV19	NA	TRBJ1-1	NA	CASKRAREGPTEAFF	TGTGCCTCCAAAAGGGCGCGGGAAGGACCCACTGAAGCTTTCTTT
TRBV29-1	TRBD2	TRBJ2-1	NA	CSVVPAGGAYNEQFF	TGCAGCGTTGTACCAGCGGGAGGCGCCTACAATGAGCAGTTCTTC
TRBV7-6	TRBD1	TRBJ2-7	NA	CASSSAQGAYEQYF	TGTGCCAGCAGCTCAGCACAGGGGGCCTACGAGCAGTACTTC
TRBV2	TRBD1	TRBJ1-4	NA	CASRKHRGKDEKLFF	TGTGCCAGCAGGAAACACAGGGGGAAGGATGAAAAACTGTTTTTT
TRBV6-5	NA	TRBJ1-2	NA	CASSRDGGYTF	TGTGCCAGCAGCCGGGATGGTGGCTACACCTTC
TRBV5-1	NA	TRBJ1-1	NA	CASSAGIMNTEAFF	TGCGCCAGCAGCGCGGGGATCATGAACACTGAAGCTTTCTTT
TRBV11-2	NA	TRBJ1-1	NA	CASSLDLWDTEAFF	TGTGCCAGCAGCTTAGATCTTTGGGACACTGAAGCTTTCTTT
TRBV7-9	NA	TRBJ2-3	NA	CASSSHGDADTQYF	TGTGCCAGCAGCAGTCATGGGGACGCAGATACGCAGTATTTT
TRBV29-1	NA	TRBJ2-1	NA	CSAGRTPLNEQFF	TGCAGCGCCGGCCGGACTCCACTAAATGAGCAGTTCTTC
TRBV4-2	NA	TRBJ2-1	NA	CASSQGMDNYNEQFF	TGTGCCAGCAGCCAAGGTATGGACAACTACAATGAGCAGTTCTTC